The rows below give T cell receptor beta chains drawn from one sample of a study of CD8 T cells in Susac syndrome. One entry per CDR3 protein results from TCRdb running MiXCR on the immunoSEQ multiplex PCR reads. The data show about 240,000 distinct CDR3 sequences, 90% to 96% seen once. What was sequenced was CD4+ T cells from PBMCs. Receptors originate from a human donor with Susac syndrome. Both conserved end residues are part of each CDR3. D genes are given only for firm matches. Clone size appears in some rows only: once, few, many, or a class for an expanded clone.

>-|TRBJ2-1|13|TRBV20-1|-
CSASIQLGAEQFF
TGCAGTGCTAGCATTCAACTCGGGGCTGAGCAGTTCTTC
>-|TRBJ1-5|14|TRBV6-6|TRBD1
CASTMDRSNQPQHF
TGTGCCAGCACTATGGACAGGAGCAATCAGCCCCAGCATTTT
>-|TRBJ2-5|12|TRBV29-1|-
CSGGVGRETQYF
TGCAGCGGGGGGGTAGGACGAGAGACCCAGTACTTC
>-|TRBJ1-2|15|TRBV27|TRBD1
CASSLAPGGGYGYTF
TGTGCCAGCAGTTTAGCCCCAGGGGGAGGCTATGGCTACACCTTC
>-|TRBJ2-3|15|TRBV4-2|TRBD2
CASSQRAGYTDTQYF
TGTGCCAGCAGCCAAAGAGCGGGATACACAGATACGCAGTATTTT
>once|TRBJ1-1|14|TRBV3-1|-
CASSQLAGNTEAFF
TGTGCCAGCAGCCAATTGGCCGGGAACACTGAAGCTTTCTTT
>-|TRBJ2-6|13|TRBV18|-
CASSPPGANVLTF
TGTGCCAGCTCACCACCTGGGGCCAACGTCCTGACTTTC
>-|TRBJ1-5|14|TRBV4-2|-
CASSQAREGQPQHF
TGTGCCAGCAGCCAAGCGAGGGAAGGTCAGCCCCAGCATTTT
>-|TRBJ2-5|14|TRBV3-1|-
CASSQWALEETQYF
TGTGCCAGCAGCCAGTGGGCTTTGGAAGAGACCCAGTACTTC
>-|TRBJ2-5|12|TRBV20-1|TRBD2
CSARSGMETQYF
TGCAGTGCTCGTAGCGGGATGGAGACCCAGTACTTC
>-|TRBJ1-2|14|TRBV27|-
CASSLYWDTPGYTF
TGTGCCAGCAGTTTATACTGGGACACCCCGGGCTACACCTTC
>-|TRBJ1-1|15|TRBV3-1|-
CASSQSSPGGTEAFF
TGTGCCAGCAGCCAATCGTCCCCAGGCGGTACTGAAGCTTTCTTT
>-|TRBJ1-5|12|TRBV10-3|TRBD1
CATQTGDQPQHF
TGTGCCACGCAGACAGGGGATCAGCCCCAGCATTTT
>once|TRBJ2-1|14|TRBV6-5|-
CASTRESQYNEQFF
TGTGCCAGCACCCGGGAGTCTCAATACAATGAGCAGTTCTTC
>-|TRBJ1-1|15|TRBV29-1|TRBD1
CSVEDATGRDTEAFF
TGCAGCGTTGAAGATGCGACAGGGAGGGACACTGAAGCTTTCTTT
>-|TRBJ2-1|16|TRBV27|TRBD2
CASSLILSGSSDEQFF
TGTGCCAGCAGTTTGATACTGAGCGGGAGTTCAGATGAGCAGTTCTTC
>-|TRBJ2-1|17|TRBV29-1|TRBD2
CSVEVILAGAYYNEQFF
TGCAGCGTTGAAGTAATATTAGCGGGAGCCTACTACAATGAGCAGTTCTTC
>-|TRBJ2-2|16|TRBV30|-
CAWSPSGARRTGELFF
TGTGCCTGGAGTCCGTCCGGGGCGCGCCGTACCGGGGAGCTGTTTTTT
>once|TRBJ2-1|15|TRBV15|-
CATGRETVYRHEQFF
TGTGCCACCGGCCGGGAGACCGTCTACCGACATGAGCAGTTCTTC
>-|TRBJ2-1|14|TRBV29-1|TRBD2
CSVDKGLAFYEQFF
TGCAGCGTTGATAAAGGACTAGCATTCTATGAGCAGTTCTTC
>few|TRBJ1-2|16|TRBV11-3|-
CASSLEGRGGFYGYTF
TGTGCCAGCAGCTTAGAGGGGCGGGGCGGCTTCTATGGCTACACCTTC
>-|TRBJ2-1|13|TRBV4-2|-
CASSQDDGGHSFF
TGTGCCAGCAGCCAAGATGATGGGGGGCATTCGTTCTTC
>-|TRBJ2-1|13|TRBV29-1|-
CSAPLGGTNEQFF
TGCAGCGCCCCGCTGGGCGGGACAAATGAGCAGTTCTTC
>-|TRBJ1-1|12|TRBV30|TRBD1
CAWSDRGTEAFF
TGTGCCTGGAGTGACAGGGGCACTGAAGCTTTCTTT
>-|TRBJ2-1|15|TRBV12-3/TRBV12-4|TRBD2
CASSLQGGSRYEQFF
TGTGCCAGCAGCCTACAAGGCGGGAGTCGGTATGAGCAGTTCTTC
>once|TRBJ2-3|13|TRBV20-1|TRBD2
CSATSQSTDTQYF
TGCAGTGCGACTAGCCAGAGCACAGATACGCAGTATTTT
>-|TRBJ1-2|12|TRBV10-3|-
CAISIDNYGYTF
TGTGCCATCAGTATTGATAACTATGGCTACACCTTC
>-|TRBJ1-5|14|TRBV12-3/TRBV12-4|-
CASSYKGGNQPQHF
TGTGCCAGCAGTTATAAGGGGGGGAATCAGCCCCAGCATTTT
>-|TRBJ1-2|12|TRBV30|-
CAWSAGRYGYTF
TGTGCCTGGAGTGCCGGTCGCTATGGCTACACCTTC
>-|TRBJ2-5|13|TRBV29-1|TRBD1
CSVEPTGSEAQYF
TGCAGCGTTGAACCGACAGGGTCAGAGGCCCAGTACTTC
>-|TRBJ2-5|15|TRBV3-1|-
CASSQGWAGQETQYF
TGTGCCAGCAGCCAAGGATGGGCAGGACAAGAGACCCAGTACTTC
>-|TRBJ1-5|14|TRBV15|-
CATSRDSGNQPQHF
TGTGCCACCAGCAGAGATTCGGGGAATCAGCCCCAGCATTTT
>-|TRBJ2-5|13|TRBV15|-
CATSVADQETQYF
TGTGCCACCTCTGTAGCGGACCAAGAGACCCAGTACTTC
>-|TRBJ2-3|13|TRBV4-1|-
CASRRVSTDTQYF
TGCGCCAGCAGACGCGTGAGCACAGATACGCAGTATTTT
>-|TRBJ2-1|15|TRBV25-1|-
CASSDLGRGTVYQFF
TGTGCCAGCAGTGATTTGGGCCGGGGGACAGTTTATCAGTTCTTC
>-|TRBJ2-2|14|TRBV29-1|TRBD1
CSVGDREVTGELFF
TGCAGCGTGGGGGACAGGGAAGTCACCGGGGAGCTGTTTTTT
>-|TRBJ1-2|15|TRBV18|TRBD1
CASSPPGRGLYGYTF
TGTGCCAGCTCACCACCGGGCAGGGGGCTGTATGGCTACACCTTC
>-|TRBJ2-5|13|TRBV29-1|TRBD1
CSVGRTGDETQYF
TGCAGCGTTGGGAGGACAGGGGACGAGACCCAGTACTTC
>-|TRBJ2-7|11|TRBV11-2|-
CASGRLYEQYF
TGTGCCAGCGGGCGGCTCTACGAGCAGTACTTC
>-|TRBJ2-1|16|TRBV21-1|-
CASSFKIAASYNEQFF
TGTGCCAGCAGCTTCAAGATAGCGGCCAGTTACAATGAGCAGTTCTTC
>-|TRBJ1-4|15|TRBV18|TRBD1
CASSPQGAGGEKLFF
TGTGCCAGCTCACCACAGGGGGCGGGAGGTGAAAAACTGTTTTTT
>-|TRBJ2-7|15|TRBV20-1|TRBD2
CSARDGAGAPFEQYF
TGCAGTGCTAGAGACGGGGCGGGAGCTCCCTTCGAGCAGTACTTC
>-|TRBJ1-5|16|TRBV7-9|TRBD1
CASSSGQGNSNQPQHF
TGTGCCAGCAGCTCGGGACAGGGGAATAGCAATCAGCCCCAGCATTTT
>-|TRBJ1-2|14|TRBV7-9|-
CASSSEVSSYGYTF
TGTGCCAGCAGCTCAGAAGTCTCGTCCTATGGCTACACCTTC
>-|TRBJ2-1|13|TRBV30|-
CAWSVPLGTEQFF
TGTGCCTGGAGTGTACCCCTAGGCACTGAGCAGTTCTTC
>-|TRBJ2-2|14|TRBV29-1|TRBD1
CSVNGQVNTGELFF
TGCAGCGTGAACGGACAGGTGAACACCGGGGAGCTGTTTTTT
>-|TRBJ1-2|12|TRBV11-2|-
CASRGPGYGYTF
TGTGCCAGCAGAGGCCCGGGGTATGGCTACACCTTC
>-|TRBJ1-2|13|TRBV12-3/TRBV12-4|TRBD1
CASSWGQTYGYTF
TGTGCCAGCAGTTGGGGACAGACTTATGGCTACACCTTC
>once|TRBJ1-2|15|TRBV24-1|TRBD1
CATSDPGTGTYGYTF
TGTGCCACCAGTGATCCTGGGACAGGGACCTATGGCTACACCTTC
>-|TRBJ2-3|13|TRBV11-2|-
CASSLSEGTAQYF
TGTGCCAGCAGCTTAAGCGAGGGGACGGCGCAGTATTTT
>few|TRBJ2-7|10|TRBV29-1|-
CSVENVEQYF
TGCAGCGTTGAAAACGTCGAGCAGTACTTC